The TCR beta chain described here comes from a study of T cells after yellow fever vaccination. This clonotype was detected ten times or more. Its specificity is not known. Whole-study findings and limits: Most primary-vaccination clones recurred post-booster (roughly 96% CD4, roughly 87% CD8).

Template switching with 5'RACE generated the TCR cDNA and added a universal primer site and UMIs. TCRdb reprocessed the 5' RACE reads via MiXCR and lists one record per CDR3 protein. The sample yields some 240,000 distinct CDR3 sequences, about 5.2% seen once. Specimen: CD4+ T cells sorted from PBMCs, collected on the day of the yellow fever booster vaccination. This receptor was taken from a man aged 18 to 29 who received the YFV17D yellow fever vaccine.

The CDR3 here is CASSLVGADPNTEAFF. For the CDR3, the DNA is TGTGCCAGCAGCCTCGTCGGAGCAGATCCAAACACTGAAGCTTTCTTT. V and J are TRBV11-2 and TRBJ1-1, with D hard to call. The CDR3 length is 16 residues. Germline CDR1 is SGHAT and CDR2 is FQNNGV. The V end lost 5 bases, the J end lost 2 bases, and 18 bases lay between the germline ends.